This T cell receptor (beta chain) was captured by sequencing in a study of immune evolution from preneoplasia to lung adenocarcinoma. Clones were read by immunoSEQ multiplex PCR, and TCRdb kept only the in-frame ones, dropping some. The sample holds over 5,500 clones, over 75% seen once. The CDR3 runs to 17 residues. V trimming: 6 bases; J trimming: 3 bases; junction bases outside the gene matches: 8. Germline CDR1 and CDR2: SGHRS and YFSETQ. This sequence was found in a person between 60 and 70 years old with lung adenocarcinoma. The chain uses TRBV5-1 and TRBJ2-2, with 13 bases aligning to TRBD2. Material for sequencing was FFPE invasive lung adenocarcinoma tissue. CDR3 amino acids: CASKWTSGSPDTGELFF. CDR3 nucleotide sequence: TGCGCCAGCAAGTGGACTAGCGGGAGCCCCGACACCGGGGAGCTGTTTTTT.